These 18 T cell receptor beta chains were all obtained from the same sample, sequenced in a study of blood T cell repertoires in COVID-19. Assay used: immunoSEQ multiplex PCR; TCRdb lists only in-frame clones, some missing. The sample lists 450,000 or so clones, 80% to 90% occurring once. Sequencing was carried out using peripheral blood. These receptors originate from a man aged 18 to 35 with COVID-19, enrolled during active disease.

This clone has just a few counts. V and J are TRBV7-3 and TRBJ2-5; no firm D call. Germline loops: CDR1 SGHTA, CDR2 FQGTGA. Trimming pared 5 bases from V and 0 bases from J, leaving 7 bases between. The CDR3 totals 13 residues. CDR3 sequence: CASSMEYQETQYF. The DNA of the CDR3 is TGTGCCAGCAGCATGGAGTACCAAGAGACCCAGTACTTC. The full variable domain, its missing parts supplied by reference TRBV7-3 and TRBJ2-5, is GAGVSQTPSNKVTEKGKYVELRCDPISGHTALYWYRQSLGQGPEFLIYFQGTGAADDSGLPNDRFFAVRPEGSVSTLKIQRTERGDSAVYLCASSMEYQETQYFGPGTRLLVL.

This chain uses TRBV30 with TRBJ1-2, with a tentative D call TRBD1 (6 bases). V dropped 3 bases and J dropped 7 bases, with 15 bases sitting between them. Germline V lookup: CDR1 GTSNPN, CDR2 SVGIG (reference sequence). The CDR3 loop spans 13 amino acids. CDR3 loop: CAWRPLGTSGYTF. The CDR3 DNA reads as TGTGCCTGGAGGCCCCTTGGGACAAGTGGCTACACCTTC.

The V call is TRBV5-6, the J call TRBJ2-2; the match to TRBD2 covers 10 bases. J was trimmed by 2 bases and V by 3 bases; bases with no gene match: 10. The V gene's germline CDR1 is SGHDT and CDR2 YYEEEE. This CDR3 has 18 amino acids. CDR3 region: CASSYKGRTSGNTGELFF. The CDR3 DNA sequence: TGTGCCAGCAGCTACAAAGGGAGGACTAGCGGTAACACCGGGGAGCTGTTTTTT.

This chain connects TRBV28 to TRBJ2-5; the match to TRBD2 covers 9 bases. Germline assignment: CDR1 MDHEN and CDR2 SYDVKM. The CDR3 has 15 residues. The trim removed 6 bases at V and 5 bases at J, leaving 10 bases unmatched. The CDR3 protein is CASSLSGSQRETQYF. In nucleotides, the CDR3 is TGTGCCAGCAGCCTTAGCGGGAGTCAGAGGGAGACCCAGTACTTC.

The rearrangement uses TRBV6-5 and TRBJ1-1, with a possible D match to TRBD1 (5 bases). CDR3 length: 15 amino acids. Trimming took 2 bases from V and 4 from J, leaving 14 bases between them. Germline-derived CDR1 and CDR2 are MNHEY and SVGAGI. In DNA form, the CDR3 reads TGTGCCAGCAGTTACCGGACGGCCGGGGGCACTGAAGCTTTCTTT. This encodes CASSYRTAGGTEAFF.

This clone is a singleton in its sample. This rearrangement joins TRBV10-1 to TRBJ2-7; weak D call: TRBD2 (5 bases). CDR1 and CDR2 (germline): WNHNN, SYGVQD (reference sequence). The ends were cut back, 3 bases at V and 3 bases at J, with 6 bases in the middle. The CDR3 contains 12 residues. CDR3 in amino acids: CASSDAGYEQYF. The CDR3 DNA sequence: TGCGCCAGCAGTGATGCGGGCTACGAGCAGTACTTC.

The chain has TRBV9 and TRBJ1-4; TRBD1 might be the D (6 bases). V was shortened by 0 bases and J by 8 bases, with 14 bases between the two germline ends. This CDR3 is built from 15 residues. Germline V CDR1 and CDR2: SGDLS, YYNGEE. CDR3 sequence: CASSVGGGAREKLFF. The CDR3 DNA sequence: TGTGCCAGCAGCGTAGGTGGGGGCGCGAGGGAAAAACTGTTTTTT.

The chain links TRBV5-8 to TRBJ1-3, with D hard to call. The germline V gene encodes CDR1 SGHTS and CDR2 YDEGEE. The ends were cut back, 4 bases at V and 13 bases at J, with 15 bases in the middle. This CDR3 is built from 12 residues. The chain's CDR3 is CASSGADLGIYF. CDR3 nucleotides: TGTGCCAGCAGCGGAGCGGACCTCGGGATATATTTT.

The CDR3 DNA reads as TGTGCCAGTAGTACCCGAGGGACAGGGGTGGTGGACGAGCAGTACTTC. Translation gives CASSTRGTGVVDEQYF. The V and J genes are TRBV19 and TRBJ2-7; 10 bases align to TRBD1. V was clipped by 4 bases and J by 5 bases; unmatched bases: 11. There are 16 residues in the CDR3. Germline V lookup: CDR1 LNHDA, CDR2 SQIVND (reference sequence).

This clone was observed once. J is TRBJ1-2 and V is TRBV4-1, with 9 bases matching TRBD1. CDR3 length equals 14 residues. Germline V gene data show CDR1 as MGHRA and CDR2 as YSYEKL. Germline trimming cut 6 bases from V and 3 bases from J; bases unmatched to any gene: 5. Here the CDR3 reads CASRPGQGDYGYTF. The CDR3 nucleotides read TGCGCCAGCAGGCCGGGACAGGGAGACTATGGCTACACCTTC.

The genes are TRBV19 and TRBJ1-2, with TRBD1 identical over 7 bases. The CDR3 has 14 amino acids. Germline loops: CDR1 LNHDA, CDR2 SQIVND (reference sequence). V was clipped by 4 bases and J by 7 bases; unmatched bases: 9. The CDR3 bases are TGTGCCAGTAGTACAACAGGGGACTTTGCTGGCTACACCTTC. Its protein product is CASSTTGDFAGYTF.

The rearrangement links TRBV3-1 (or the pseudogene TRBV3-2) to TRBJ2-5, with 7 bases matching TRBD2. V shed 4 bases and J 0 bases; nucleotides not matched to a gene: 2. The CDR3 loop spans 14 amino acids. Germline assignment: CDR1 LGHDT and CDR2 YNNKEL (reference sequence). CDR3 protein: CASSPGGYQETQYF. The CDR3 nucleotides are TGTGCCAGCAGCCCCGGGGGGTACCAAGAGACCCAGTACTTC.

The chain uses TRBV19 and TRBJ1-6; a possible D gene is TRBD1 (5 bases). Trimming pared 3 bases from V and 9 bases from J, leaving 12 bases between. The CDR3 extends over 14 amino acids. The germline CDR1 and CDR2 sequences are LNHDA and SQIVND (reference sequence). The CDR3 nucleotides are TGTGCCAGTAGTATCGGTGGGGCTAGTTCACCCCTCCACTTT. Protein product: CASSIGGASSPLHF.

V is TRBV7-2 and J is TRBJ1-5; TRBD1 is a possible D gene (6 bases). Trimming shortened V by 4 bases and J by 4 bases, and 11 bases separated the two germline ends. The CDR3 runs 14 residues. In germline, CDR1 is SGHTA, CDR2 FQGNSA. The CDR3 DNA sequence: TGTGCCAGCAGCTCGGGACACTTAAATCAGCCCCAGCATTTT. Its translation: CASSSGHLNQPQHF.

J is TRBJ2-3 and V is TRBV6-1; possibly TRBD1 for D (5 bases). Germline assignment: CDR1 MNHNS and CDR2 SASEGT. The CDR3 extends over 15 amino acids. V lost 1 base to trimming and J lost 4 bases, with 12 bases between them. The CDR3 loop reads CASSEVSRAADTQYF. DNA of the CDR3: TGTGCCAGCAGTGAAGTAAGCAGGGCTGCAGATACGCAGTATTTT.

The genes are TRBV19 and TRBJ2-1; TRBD1 aligns across 7 bases. Per germline, CDR1 LNHDA and CDR2 SQIVND (reference sequence). This CDR3 spans 16 amino acids. J was trimmed by 4 bases and V by 5 bases; bases with no gene match: 11. The CDR3 DNA reads TGTGCCAGTAGTCCTGGGACAGACCCGAGGTACAATGAGCAGTTCTTC. Translating it yields CASSPGTDPRYNEQFF.

The chain carries TRBV29-1 and TRBJ2-7, with D possibly matching TRBD1 (6 bases). CDR3 length: 15 amino acids. The germline gives CDR1 SQVTM, CDR2 ANQGSEA. Between the trimmed V and J ends, which lost 4 bases and 0 bases, there was a span of 16 bases. The CDR3 spells CSVAEVYRVSYEQYF. In DNA form, the CDR3 reads TGCAGCGTTGCGGAGGTCTACAGGGTCTCCTACGAGCAGTACTTC.

The gene calls are TRBV6-1 and TRBJ1-5; D is perhaps TRBD1 (6 bases). The germline V gene encodes CDR1 MNHNS and CDR2 SASEGT. V was shortened by 1 base and J by 0 bases, with 13 bases between the two germline ends. This CDR3 is 17 amino acids long. Here the CDR3 reads CASSEENWTDSNQPQHF. As DNA, the CDR3 is TGTGCCAGCAGTGAAGAGAACTGGACAGATAGCAATCAGCCCCAGCATTTT.